This T cell receptor (beta chain) is drawn from a study of T-cell reconstitution after alpha-beta-depleted transplantation in children. Study results and limitations: Newly generated T cells supplied most T-cell counts and diversity one year post-transplant. Some patients showed high day-60 TCRbeta diversity, which derived from surviving recipient T cells and thymic progenitors. Expanded graft clones numbering several hundred reportedly gave rise to alpha-beta T cells about two months after transplant.

This clonotype was recorded many times. The antigen is unknown. V lost 5 bases and J lost 7, with 15 bases in between. The CDR3 totals 12 residues. Per germline, CDR1 DFQATT and CDR2 SNEGSKA (reference sequence). Preparation of the TCRbeta library involved a method that used unique molecular identifiers. MiXCR was run by TCRdb on the PCR reads, yielding one entry per CDR3 protein. The sample holds 450,000 to 600,000 distinct CDR3 sequences, roughly 10% seen once. This TCR was sampled from a child aged 2 to 10 with inherited bone marrow failure, due to receive a stem cell transplant. This specimen was PBMCs, taken before TCRalphabeta/CD19-depleted stem cell transplant. The gene calls are TRBV20-1 and TRBJ2-7; D unclear. CDR3 bases: TGCAGTGCTGGACGACCCCGCTGGGAGCAGTACTTC. Its protein product is CSAGRPRWEQYF.